This entry lists 15 T cell receptor beta chains sequenced from one sample in a study of cytomegalovirus exposure and HLA in healthy donors. The PCR was carried out with 60 Vbeta primers and 13 Jbeta primers. Only in-frame clones appear in the TCRdb table, and some are missing; sequencing was by immunoSEQ multiplex PCR. The table has approximately 150,000 clones, 84% seen once; the top ten hold around 0.96%. Sequencing used PBMCs. Every receptor here comes from a man aged 25-40 years in good health and CMV-seronegative.

The chain is built from TRBV5-8 and TRBJ1-5; maybe TRBD1 (6 bases). The CDR3 is made up of 15 amino acids. V was trimmed by 6 bases and J by 3 bases, leaving 16 bases between them. Looked up from germline, CDR1 is SGHTS and CDR2 is YDEGEE. The CDR3 DNA reads as TGTGCCAGCAACTCCGTCGACAGGCCCAATCAGCCCCAGCATTTT. It translates to CASNSVDRPNQPQHF.

V is TRBV28 and J is TRBJ1-2; a weak D match, TRBD1 (5 bases). Germline-derived CDR1 and CDR2 are MDHEN and SYDVKM. The CDR3 spans 15 residues. The V and J ends lost 6 bases and 4 bases respectively, with 18 bases between them. Written as DNA, the CDR3 is TGTGCCAGCAGCCCAAACCCAGGGTCGGGCTATGGCTACACCTTC. As protein: CASSPNPGSGYGYTF.

The rearrangement links TRBV14 to TRBJ2-1; the match to TRBD1 covers 9 bases. CDR1 and CDR2 (germline): SGHDN, FVKESK. V was pared by 0 bases and J by 5 bases, with 14 bases of the junction left unmatched. This CDR3 has 19 amino acids. CDR3 sequence: CASSQDLKGVRDRDNEQFF. Here the CDR3 DNA reads TGTGCCAGCAGCCAAGATCTAAAAGGCGTTAGGGACAGGGACAATGAGCAGTTCTTC.

V and J are TRBV5-6 and TRBJ2-7, with D perhaps matching TRBD2 (6 bases). This CDR3 has 15 amino acids. Germline CDR1 reads SGHDT; CDR2 reads YYEEEE. Trimming removed 3 bases from V and 2 bases from J, with 15 bases in between. The CDR3 loop is CASSSNLATPYEQYF. CDR3 nucleotide sequence: TGTGCCAGCAGCTCGAACCTAGCGACCCCCTACGAGCAGTACTTC.

V and J are TRBV7-9 and TRBJ2-5, with 9 bases identical to TRBD1. Losses at the gene ends were 5 bases for V and 1 base for J; bases not matched to a gene: 2. CDR3 length: 14 residues. Germline values: CDR1 SEHNR, CDR2 FQNEAQ (reference sequence). The CDR3, as DNA: TGTGCCAGCAGCCCACAGGGGGCCCAAGAGACCCAGTACTTC. Protein product: CASSPQGAQETQYF. The variable domain in full, with the rest retrieved from reference TRBV7-9 and TRBJ2-5, is DTGVSQNPRHKITKRGQNVTFRCDPISEHNRLYWYRQTLGQGPEFLTYFQNEAQLEKSRLLSDRFSAERPKGSFSTLEIQRTEQGDSAMYLCASSPQGAQETQYFGPGTRLLVL.

The chain combines TRBV7-8 with TRBJ2-1, with 7 bases that match TRBD1. The CDR3 is 15 amino acids. Per the germline V gene, CDR1 is SGHVS and CDR2 is FQNEAQ. The ends lost 5 bases at V and 1 base at J; junction bases unmatched: 5. The CDR3 nucleotides are TGTGCCAGCAGCGTACCGGGACAGTCCTACAATGAGCAGTTCTTC. Encoded protein: CASSVPGQSYNEQFF.

CDR3 in amino acids: CATSRGLALSYNEQFF. CDR3 nucleotides: TGTGCCACCAGCAGAGGACTAGCGCTTTCCTACAATGAGCAGTTCTTC. The genes are TRBV15 and TRBJ2-1, with 8 bases identical to TRBD2. Germline V gene sequence: CDR1 LNHNV, CDR2 YYDKDF (reference sequence). The CDR3 contains 16 residues. V was pared by 1 base and J by 1 base, with 3 bases of the junction left unmatched. Drawing the rest from reference TRBV15 and TRBJ2-1, the complete variable domain is DAMVIQNPRYQVTQFGKPVTLSCSQTLNHNVMYWYQQKSSQAPKLLFHYYDKDFNNEADTPDNFQSRRPNTSFCFLDIRSPGLGDTAMYLCATSRGLALSYNEQFFGPGTRLTVL.

The gene calls are TRBV18 and TRBJ2-7; TRBD2 aligns across 14 bases. CDR1 and CDR2 from the germline V gene are KGHSH and LQKENI. J was trimmed by 5 bases and V by 3 bases; bases with no gene match: 12. CDR3 size: 18 residues. The CDR3 reads CASSPGTSGGSGKNEQYF. The CDR3 DNA reads as TGTGCCAGCTCACCTGGGACTAGCGGGGGCTCGGGAAAAAACGAGCAGTACTTC.

This sequence joins TRBV19 and TRBJ1-1; D might be TRBD1 (6 bases). Trimming removed 3 bases at V and 3 bases at J, with 20 bases between. Germline V gene lookup returns CDR1 LNHDA and CDR2 SQIVND (reference sequence). The CDR3 is made up of 17 amino acids. In nucleotides, the CDR3 is TGTGCCAGTAGTATGGGCCGAGGGGGATTGGGACACACTGAAGCTTTCTTT. Translating gives CASSMGRGGLGHTEAFF.

This sequence joins TRBV5-1 and TRBJ1-3; TRBD1 agrees at 9 bases. Germline CDR1 and CDR2: SGHRS and YFSETQ. The CDR3 consists of 18 residues. J lost 3 bases, V lost 0 bases, and 10 bases had no gene match. As DNA, the CDR3 is TGCGCCAGCAGCTTGGACTTACCGGGACAGGGCAGTGGAAACACCATATATTTT. This translates into CASSLDLPGQGSGNTIYF. The whole variable domain, filled in from reference TRBV5-1 and TRBJ1-3, reads KAGVTQTPRYLIKTRGQQVTLSCSPISGHRSVSWYQQTPGQGLQFLFEYFSETQRNKGNFPGRFSGRQFSNSRSEMNVSTLELGDSALYLCASSLDLPGQGSGNTIYFGEGSWLTVV.

In its sample, this clone was seen once. The chain couples TRBV7-9 to TRBJ1-4; 7 bases line up with TRBD1. The CDR3 extends over 15 amino acids. CDR1 and CDR2 from the germline V gene are SEHNR and FQNEAQ (reference sequence). Unmatched junction bases numbered 6, after V lost 3 bases and J lost 5 bases. CDR3: CASSFGQVTNEKLFF. The CDR3 bases are TGTGCCAGCAGCTTCGGACAGGTGACGAATGAAAAACTGTTTTTT.

V and J are TRBV5-1 and TRBJ2-1, with 8 bases aligning to TRBD2. V was pared by 1 base and J by 4 bases, with 1 base of the junction left unmatched. The CDR3 covers 14 residues. CDR1 and CDR2 from the germline V gene are SGHRS and YFSETQ. The CDR3 coding sequence is TGCGCCAGCAGCTTGACTAGCGGTTACAATGAGCAGTTCTTC. Amino acids: CASSLTSGYNEQFF.

The chain is built from TRBV28 and TRBJ2-1; tentatively, D is TRBD2 (5 bases). The CDR3 totals 14 residues. V lost 5 bases and J 2 bases, leaving 10 bases between the germline ends. Germline V gene data show CDR1 as MDHEN and CDR2 as SYDVKM. The CDR3 region has the DNA TGTGCCAGCAGTCCCGCGGGCACCTACAATGAGCAGTTCTTC. It translates to CASSPAGTYNEQFF.

V gene TRBV19 combines with J gene TRBJ2-7; D is undetermined. Germline CDR1 and CDR2: LNHDA and SQIVND (reference sequence). This CDR3 is 10 amino acids long. V was shortened by 5 bases and J by 4 bases, with 3 bases between the two germline ends. CDR3 nucleotides: TGTGCCAGTAGTCTATACGAGCAGTACTTC. Translation: CASSLYEQYF.

V and J are TRBV9 and TRBJ2-1, with D hard to call. Germline V lookup: CDR1 SGDLS, CDR2 YYNGEE. This CDR3 is 15 amino acids long. Trimming pared 2 bases from V and 4 bases from J, leaving 13 bases between. CDR3 nucleotides: TGTGCCAGCAGCGTTGGCCTAGTCAGTTACAATGAGCAGTTCTTC. Translating it yields CASSVGLVSYNEQFF.